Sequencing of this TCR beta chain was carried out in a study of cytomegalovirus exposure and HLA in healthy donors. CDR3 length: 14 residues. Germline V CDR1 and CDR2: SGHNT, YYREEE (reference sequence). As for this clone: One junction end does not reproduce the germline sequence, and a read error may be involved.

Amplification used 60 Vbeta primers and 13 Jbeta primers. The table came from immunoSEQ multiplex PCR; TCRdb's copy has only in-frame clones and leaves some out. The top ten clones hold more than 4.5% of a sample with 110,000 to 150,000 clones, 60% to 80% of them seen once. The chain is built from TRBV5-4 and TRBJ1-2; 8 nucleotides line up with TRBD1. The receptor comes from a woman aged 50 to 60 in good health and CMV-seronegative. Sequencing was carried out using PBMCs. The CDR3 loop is CASSLGQGTEGYPF. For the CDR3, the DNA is TGTGCCAGCAGCTTGGGACAGGGGACAGAGGGCTACCCCTTC. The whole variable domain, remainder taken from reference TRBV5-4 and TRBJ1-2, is ETGVTQSPTHLIKTRGQQVTLRCSSQSGHNTVSWYQQALGQGPQFIFQYYREEENGRGNFPPRFSGLQFPNYSSELNVNALELDDSALYLCASSLGQGTEGYPFGSGTRLTVV.